A single sample is the source of the 32 T cell receptor beta chains below, sequenced in a study of OX40 agonist ivuxolimab in advanced cancers. Profiling relied on immunoSEQ multiplex PCR, and the TCRdb table lists in-frame clones only, not all of them. The sample has fewer than 60,000 clones, around four fifths seen once; the top ten hold 0.69%. The sequenced sample was CD4+ or CD8+ T cells sorted from blood, obtained in a trial of the OX40 agonist ivuxolimab. Receptors were obtained from an adult with an advanced solid tumor such as melanoma, head and neck, liver or kidney cancer.

The J gene is TRBJ1-6, the V gene TRBV27; no clear D. CDR1 MNHEY and CDR2 SMNVEV come from the germline V gene (reference sequence). There are 13 residues in the CDR3. Deletions cut 6 bases from V and 5 bases from J, with 8 bases between. The CDR3 here is CASRRRDNSPLHF. The CDR3 DNA sequence: TGTGCCAGCAGAAGGAGGGATAATTCACCCCTCCACTTT.

V usage is TRBV27 and J usage is TRBJ2-4, with 8 bases fitting TRBD2. The CDR3 contains 13 residues. Germline trimming cut 2 bases from V and 6 bases from J; bases unmatched to any gene: 0. From germline, CDR1 is MNHEY and CDR2 SMNVEV (reference sequence). The CDR3 DNA sequence: TGTGCCAGCAGTTTACGGGAGGGAAACATTCAGTACTTC. Protein sequence: CASSLREGNIQYF.

The V call is TRBV5-4, the J call TRBJ2-3, with D unresolved. Germline V gene lookup returns CDR1 SGHNT and CDR2 YYREEE (reference sequence). The germline V and J ends were trimmed by 3 bases and 0 bases, with 2 bases remaining between them. The CDR3 runs to 12 residues. The CDR3 nucleotides are TGTGCCAGCAGCTCCAGCACAGATACGCAGTATTTT. It specifies CASSSSTDTQYF.

The chain joins TRBV5-1 to TRBJ2-1, with D hard to call. Looked up from germline, CDR1 is SGHRS and CDR2 is YFSETQ. The germline V and J ends were trimmed by 0 bases and 7 bases, with 14 bases remaining between them. The CDR3 covers 15 residues. The CDR3 coding sequence is TGCGCCAGCAGCTTGGGACACCTCGGTCCGAATGAGCAGTTCTTC. Its protein product is CASSLGHLGPNEQFF.

This chain joins TRBV5-6 and TRBJ2-1, with D possibly being TRBD2 (5 bases). Trimming shortened V by 0 bases and J by 0 bases, and 16 bases separated the two germline ends. This CDR3 comprises 18 residues. CDR1 is SGHDT, CDR2 YYEEEE, per germline. In nucleotides, the CDR3 is TGTGCCAGCAGCTTGGCTGGACGCGGTGGGAGCTCCTACAATGAGCAGTTCTTC. Translated, it gives CASSLAGRGGSSYNEQFF.

The chain is built from TRBV10-3 and TRBJ2-4; TRBD1 might be the D (6 bases). This CDR3 is 12 amino acids long. Germline V gives CDR1 ENHRY, CDR2 SYGVKD. Trimming left V 6 bases short and J 11 bases short, with 14 bases between. The CDR3 region is CAISDTGTFQYF. CDR3 sequence (DNA): TGTGCCATCAGCGACACCGGGACATTTCAGTACTTC.

The genes are TRBV5-1 and TRBJ1-1, with D maybe TRBD1 (6 bases). This CDR3 is 15 amino acids long. V was cut by 4 bases and J by 7 bases, with 20 bases left in between. Germline lookup yields CDR1 SGHRS and CDR2 YFSETQ. The CDR3 loop is CASSLSGQKGFEAFF. For the CDR3, the DNA is TGCGCCAGCAGCCTTTCCGGACAGAAGGGGTTTGAAGCTTTCTTT.

The chain has TRBV2 and TRBJ1-6, with D maybe TRBD1 (5 bases). The CDR3 has 13 residues. Trimming shortened V by 8 bases and J by 4 bases, and 9 bases separated the two germline ends. Germline CDR1 and CDR2: SNHLY and FYNNEI. CDR3 DNA sequence: TGTGCCAGCGGGGACGGTTATAATTCACCCCTCCACTTT. It specifies CASGDGYNSPLHF.

This clone is classed as medium-sized (0.01 to 0.1%). The chain recombines TRBV7-8 with TRBJ1-6; D perhaps matches TRBD1 (5 bases). Germline CDR1 reads SGHVS; CDR2 reads FQNEAQ. CDR3 size: 15 residues. Trimming left V 5 bases short and J 4 bases short, with 12 bases between. DNA for the CDR3: TGTGCCAGCAGCCCGGGACGCCGTTATAATTCACCCCTCCACTTT. Amino acid sequence: CASSPGRRYNSPLHF.

The chain links TRBV4-1 to TRBJ2-7; D is uncertain. The V gene lost 3 bases and the J gene lost 6 bases, with 27 bases spanning the gap. Germline V gives CDR1 MGHRA, CDR2 YSYEKL. This CDR3 spans 18 amino acids. CDR3 coding DNA: TGCGCCAGCAGCCAGGATGACCCCAGATGGGCCCAACGTACCGAGCAGTACTTC. This translates into CASSQDDPRWAQRTEQYF.

The chain combines TRBV20-1 with TRBJ2-3; D assignment may be TRBD1 or TRBD2 (6 bases each). The CDR3 extends over 11 amino acids. CDR1 and CDR2 from the germline V gene are DFQATT and SNEGSKA (reference sequence). For the CDR3, the DNA is TGCAGCGGAACCGAGGGGGGCACGCAGTATTTT. Translating it yields CSGTEGGTQYF.

The chain combines TRBV6-5 with TRBJ2-5; D is unclear. CDR1 is MNHEY and CDR2 is SVGAGI in the germline V gene. The CDR3 extends over 13 amino acids. Trimming took 2 bases from V and 0 from J, leaving 4 bases between them. The DNA of the CDR3 is TGTGCCAGCAGTTACAGTTACCAAGAGACCCAGTACTTC. It translates to CASSYSYQETQYF.

V usage is TRBV15 and J usage is TRBJ1-4; 7 nucleotides align to TRBD1. This CDR3 region has 17 residues. CDR1 is LNHNV, CDR2 YYDKDF, per germline (reference sequence). J gave up 7 bases and V 3 bases, and 14 bases lay outside the gene matches. As DNA, the CDR3 is TGTGCCACCAGCAGGGATCTTGCGGCAGGGGGTTTTGAAAAACTGTTTTTT. This codes for CATSRDLAAGGFEKLFF.

This clone was counted between two and nine times. This chain links TRBV5-1 with TRBJ2-7; 12 bases are shared with TRBD2. The germline gives CDR1 SGHRS, CDR2 YFSETQ. V trimming: 0 bases; J trimming: 2 bases; junction bases outside the gene matches: 3. The CDR3 consists of 16 residues. CDR3 protein: CASSLGSSGGAYEQYF. The CDR3 DNA is TGCGCCAGCAGCTTGGGCTCTAGCGGGGGGGCCTACGAGCAGTACTTC.

V and J are TRBV6-6 and TRBJ1-2, with D tentatively TRBD1 (5 bases). There are 15 residues in the CDR3. V lost 0 bases and J 0 bases, leaving 8 bases between the germline ends. The germline V gene encodes CDR1 MNHNY and CDR2 SVGAGI (reference sequence). The CDR3 sequence: CASSYSGTTNYGYTF. The CDR3 bases are TGTGCCAGCAGTTACTCCGGGACCACTAACTATGGCTACACCTTC.

V and J are TRBV19 and TRBJ2-5; D possibly corresponds to TRBD2 (5 bases). This CDR3 spans 13 amino acids. V lost 6 bases to trimming and J lost 5 bases, with 13 bases between them. Germline V gene data show CDR1 as LNHDA and CDR2 as SQIVND (reference sequence). The chain's CDR3 is CASRLKGGETQYF. In DNA form, the CDR3 reads TGTGCCAGTAGATTAAAGGGCGGGGAGACCCAGTACTTC.

The V call is TRBV7-2, the J call TRBJ1-6, with D possibly TRBD1 on 5 matching bases. CDR1 and CDR2 from the germline V gene are SGHTA and FQGNSA. The CDR3 sequence is 14 residues long. Trimming pared 5 bases from V and 7 bases from J, leaving 12 bases between. Here the CDR3 reads CASSLDRSNSPLHF. The DNA for the CDR3 is TGTGCCAGCAGCCTAGACAGAAGCAATTCACCCCTCCACTTT.

V is TRBV6-1 and J is TRBJ2-4, with D maybe TRBD2 (6 bases). Germline CDR1 MNHNS, CDR2 SASEGT. This CDR3 is built from 15 residues. The V and J ends lost 0 bases and 6 bases respectively, with 12 bases between them. The CDR3 DNA sequence: TGTGCCAGCAGTGAAGCAGGAGGGGTGGGAAACATTCAGTACTTC. The encoded protein is CASSEAGGVGNIQYF.

The J gene is TRBJ2-7, the V gene TRBV7-2; TRBD2 aligns across 12 bases. V trimming: 2 bases; J trimming: 12 bases; junction bases outside the gene matches: 8. There are 14 residues in the CDR3. Looked up from germline, CDR1 is SGHTA and CDR2 is FQGNSA. The CDR3 here is CASSLTLASGGAYF. The CDR3 nucleotides are TGTGCCAGCAGCTTAACTCTGGCTAGCGGGGGGGCGTACTTC.

This clone has only a few counts. V usage is TRBV7-6 and J usage is TRBJ1-4; D remains ambiguous. Germline CDR1 SGHVS, CDR2 FNYEAQ. The V end lost 2 bases, the J end lost 10 bases, and 17 bases lay between the germline ends. This CDR3 region has 15 residues. CDR3 loop: CASSLRSDIDGKLFF. CDR3 DNA: TGTGCCAGCAGCTTAAGATCAGACATAGATGGAAAACTGTTTTTT.

This clone was seen more than once but under ten times. The chain carries TRBV2 and TRBJ2-7; 8 nucleotides match TRBD2. With V trimmed by 5 bases and J by 0 bases, 12 bases remained unmatched. CDR3 length: 17 amino acids. Germline assignment: CDR1 SNHLY and CDR2 FYNNEI. Written as DNA, the CDR3 is TGTGCCAGCAGTCCCTCCGGGGGGGCGCGGGACTCCTACGAGCAGTACTTC. Amino acids: CASSPSGGARDSYEQYF.

The chain recombines TRBV5-1 with TRBJ1-1; 9 bases are shared with TRBD1. The CDR3 has 17 amino acids. Germline CDR1 reads SGHRS; CDR2 reads YFSETQ. Trimming removed 3 bases from V and 1 base from J; junction bases left unmatched: 10. The CDR3 bases are TGCGCCAGCAGCTGGGGGGCCGGACAGGGGAAGAACACTGAAGCTTTCTTT. The encoded protein is CASSWGAGQGKNTEAFF.

The V gene is TRBV18, the J gene TRBJ1-6; D gene unclear. The CDR3 sequence is 13 residues long. From germline, CDR1 is KGHSH and CDR2 LQKENI. Trimming pared 3 bases from V and 7 bases from J, leaving 7 bases between. For the CDR3, the DNA is TGTGCCAGCTCACCGTACAGAAATTCACCCCTCCACTTT. It codes for CASSPYRNSPLHF. The full variable domain, with the rest looked up from reference TRBV18 and TRBJ1-6, is NAGVMQNPRHLVRRRGQEARLRCSPMKGHSHVYWYRQLPEEGLKFMVYLQKENIIDESGMPKERFSAEFPKEGPSILRIQQVVRGDSAAYFCASSPYRNSPLHFGNGTRLTVT.

The chain couples TRBV5-4 to TRBJ1-6; 8 nucleotides agree with TRBD1. Germline V CDR1 and CDR2: SGHNT, YYREEE (reference sequence). The ends lost 2 bases at V and 7 bases at J; junction bases unmatched: 5. The CDR3 spans 15 residues. The CDR3, as DNA: TGTGCCAGCAGCTTAAGGACAGGGCCGAATTCACCCCTCCACTTT. This translates into CASSLRTGPNSPLHF.

The chain carries TRBV7-2 and TRBJ2-7; 12 nucleotides line up with TRBD2. The CDR3 runs 16 residues. After removal of 5 bases from V and 6 bases from J, the junction contained 11 bases not matched to a gene. Germline loops: CDR1 SGHTA, CDR2 FQGNSA. The DNA of the CDR3 is TGTGCCAGCAGCCCTCCCGGGACTAGCGGGTTTATCGAGCAGTACTTC. It encodes CASSPPGTSGFIEQYF.

The CDR3 DNA is TGTGCCAGCAGCGTAGCGGGGGGGACCTACACCGGGGAGCTGTTTTTT. This encodes CASSVAGGTYTGELFF. This chain joins TRBV9 and TRBJ2-2; TRBD2 agrees at 8 bases. The CDR3 length is 16 residues. The germline V gene encodes CDR1 SGDLS and CDR2 YYNGEE. With 0 bases clipped from V and 3 bases from J, the junction kept 4 bases outside the gene matches.

This clone was detected only once. V gene TRBV5-1 combines with J gene TRBJ2-3, with unresolved D. The CDR3 totals 16 residues. CDR1 SGHRS and CDR2 YFSETQ come from the germline V gene. V shed 0 bases and J shed 2 bases, with 13 bases lying between them. The CDR3 reads CASSLEGHGATDTQYF. CDR3 in DNA: TGCGCCAGCAGCTTGGAGGGCCACGGTGCCACAGATACGCAGTATTTT.

As concerns this clone: The sample has other DNA sequences that encode this CDR3 too. This chain connects TRBV5-1 to TRBJ2-2; no firm D call. Per the germline V gene, CDR1 is SGHRS and CDR2 is YFSETQ. This CDR3 comprises 15 residues. V was clipped by 0 bases and J by 3 bases, with 9 bases between them. CDR3 sequence (DNA): TGCGCCAGCAGCTTGGAAGGGTCCGACACCGGGGAGCTGTTTTTT. It is translated as CASSLEGSDTGELFF.

DNA of the CDR3: TGCGCCAGCAGAAGACAGCGGGGGACTGAAGCTTTCTTT. It translates to CASRRQRGTEAFF. V and J are TRBV10-2 and TRBJ1-1; D possibly corresponds to TRBD1 (5 bases). Germline CDR1 WSHSY, CDR2 SAAADI. The V gene lost 6 bases and the J gene lost 5 bases, with 13 bases spanning the gap. CDR3 length: 13 residues.

The chain carries TRBV29-1 and TRBJ2-2, with D perhaps given as TRBD1 or TRBD2 (5 bases each). The CDR3 is 14 residues long. Germline values: CDR1 SQVTM, CDR2 ANQGSEA. Trimming shortened V by 5 bases and J by 4 bases, and 14 bases separated the two germline ends. CDR3 DNA sequence: TGCAGCGTTAAAGCCTGGGGGACCACCGGGGAGCTGTTTTTT. Its translation is CSVKAWGTTGELFF.

There are a few counts of this clone. The V gene is TRBV4-1, the J gene TRBJ2-1; perhaps TRBD2 as D (5 bases). V gave up 2 bases and J gave up 4 bases, with 18 bases separating them. The CDR3 runs to 17 residues. Germline V CDR1 and CDR2: MGHRA, YSYEKL. Here the CDR3 DNA reads TGCGCCAGCAGCCAATCTTCTCTTGGCGGGCAATACAATGAGCAGTTCTTC. Translating it yields CASSQSSLGGQYNEQFF.

V and J are TRBV6-1 and TRBJ2-3; TRBD2 matches at 11 bases. Trimming cost V 6 bases and J 1 base; bases outside gene matches: 3. The CDR3 totals 15 residues. Germline CDR1 is MNHNS and CDR2 is SASEGT. CDR3 in amino acids: CASSPTSGGTDTQYF. The CDR3 nucleotides are TGTGCCAGCAGCCCGACTAGCGGGGGCACAGATACGCAGTATTTT.